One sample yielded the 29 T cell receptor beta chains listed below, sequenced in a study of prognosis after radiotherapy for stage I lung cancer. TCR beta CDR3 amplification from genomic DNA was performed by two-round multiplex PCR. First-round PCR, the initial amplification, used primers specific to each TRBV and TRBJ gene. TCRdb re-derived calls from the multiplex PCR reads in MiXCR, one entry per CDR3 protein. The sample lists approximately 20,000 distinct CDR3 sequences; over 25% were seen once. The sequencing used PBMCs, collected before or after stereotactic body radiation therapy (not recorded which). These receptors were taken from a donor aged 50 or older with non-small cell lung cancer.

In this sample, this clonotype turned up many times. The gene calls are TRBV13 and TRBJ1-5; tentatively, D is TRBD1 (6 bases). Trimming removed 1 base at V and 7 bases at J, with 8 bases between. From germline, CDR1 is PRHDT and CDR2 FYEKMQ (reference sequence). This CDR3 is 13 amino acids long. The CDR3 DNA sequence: TGTGCCAGCAGCTTAGATGGGGGCCAGCCCCAGCATTTT. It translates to CASSLDGGQPQHF.

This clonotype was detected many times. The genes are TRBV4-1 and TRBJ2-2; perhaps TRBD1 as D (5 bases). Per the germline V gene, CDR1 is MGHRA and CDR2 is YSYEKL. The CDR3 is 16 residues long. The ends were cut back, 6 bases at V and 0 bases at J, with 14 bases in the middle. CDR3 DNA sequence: TGCGCCAGCAGACAACAGGAAACAACGAACACCGGGGAGCTGTTTTTT. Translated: CASRQQETTNTGELFF.

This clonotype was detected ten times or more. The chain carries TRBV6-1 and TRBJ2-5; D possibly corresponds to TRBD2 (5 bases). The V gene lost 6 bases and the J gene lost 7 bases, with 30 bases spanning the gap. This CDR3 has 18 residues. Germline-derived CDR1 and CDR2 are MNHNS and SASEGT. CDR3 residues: CASSRLKGFVRTPGTQYF. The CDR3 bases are TGTGCCAGCAGCAGGTTGAAAGGATTTGTTAGGACTCCGGGGACCCAGTACTTC.

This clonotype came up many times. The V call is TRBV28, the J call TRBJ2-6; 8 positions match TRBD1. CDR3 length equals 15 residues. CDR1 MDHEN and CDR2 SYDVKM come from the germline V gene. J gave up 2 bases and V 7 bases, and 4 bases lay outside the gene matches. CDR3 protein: CASTGQGTGANVLTF. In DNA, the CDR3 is TGTGCCAGCACCGGACAGGGAACTGGGGCCAACGTCCTGACTTTC.

The chain's CDR3 is CASSPPGQGVMRETQYF. CDR3 nucleotide sequence: TGTGCCAGCAGCCCACCGGGGCAGGGGGTCATGAGAGAGACCCAGTACTTC. The rearrangement links TRBV11-2 to TRBJ2-5; 7 bases agree with TRBD1. The CDR3 contains 17 residues. Germline values: CDR1 SGHAT, CDR2 FQNNGV. V lost 5 bases and J lost 4; bases outside the gene matches: 16.

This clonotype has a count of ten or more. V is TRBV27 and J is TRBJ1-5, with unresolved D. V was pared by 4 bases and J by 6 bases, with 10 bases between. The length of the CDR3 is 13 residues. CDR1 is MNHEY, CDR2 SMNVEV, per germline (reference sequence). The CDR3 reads CASSYRLRQPQHF. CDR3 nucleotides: TGTGCCAGCAGTTATCGTCTCCGTCAGCCCCAGCATTTT.

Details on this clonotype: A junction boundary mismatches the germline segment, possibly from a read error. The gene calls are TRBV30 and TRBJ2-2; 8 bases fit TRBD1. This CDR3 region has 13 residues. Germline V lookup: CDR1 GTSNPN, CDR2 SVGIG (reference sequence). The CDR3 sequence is CTWSSQGAAELFF. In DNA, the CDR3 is TGTACCTGGAGTAGCCAGGGGGCAGCGGAGCTGTTTTTT.

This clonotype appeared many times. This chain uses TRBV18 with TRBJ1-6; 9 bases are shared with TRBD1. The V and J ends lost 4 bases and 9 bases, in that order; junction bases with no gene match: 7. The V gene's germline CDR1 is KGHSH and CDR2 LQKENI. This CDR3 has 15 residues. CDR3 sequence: CASSRQGQGGSPLHF. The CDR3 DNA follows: TGTGCCAGCTCACGACAGGGACAGGGTGGTTCACCCCTCCACTTT.

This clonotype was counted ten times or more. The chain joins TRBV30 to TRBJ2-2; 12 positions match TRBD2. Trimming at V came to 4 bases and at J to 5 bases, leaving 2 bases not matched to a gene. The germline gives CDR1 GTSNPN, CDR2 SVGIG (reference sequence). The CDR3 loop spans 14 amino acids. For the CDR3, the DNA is TGTGCCTGGAACCTAGCGGGAGGGACCGGGGAGCTGTTTTTT. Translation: CAWNLAGGTGELFF.

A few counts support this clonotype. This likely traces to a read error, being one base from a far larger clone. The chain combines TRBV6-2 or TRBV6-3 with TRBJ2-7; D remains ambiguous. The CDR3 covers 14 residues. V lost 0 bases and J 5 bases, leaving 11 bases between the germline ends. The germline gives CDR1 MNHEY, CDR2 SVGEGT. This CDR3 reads CASSYSSYAHEQYF. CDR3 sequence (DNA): TGTGCCAGCAGTTACTCATCGTATGCCCACGAGCAGTACTTC.

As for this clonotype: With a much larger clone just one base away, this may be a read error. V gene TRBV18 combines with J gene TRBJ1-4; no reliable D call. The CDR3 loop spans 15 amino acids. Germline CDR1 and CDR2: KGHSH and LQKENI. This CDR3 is CASTPRMAVNEKLFF. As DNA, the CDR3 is TGTGCCAGCACACCACGGATGGCGGTGAATGAAAAACTGTTTTTT.

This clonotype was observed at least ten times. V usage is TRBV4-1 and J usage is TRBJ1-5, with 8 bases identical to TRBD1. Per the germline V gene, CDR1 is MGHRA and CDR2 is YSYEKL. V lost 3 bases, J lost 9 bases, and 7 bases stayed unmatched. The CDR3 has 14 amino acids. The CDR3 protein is CASSQTGDEWPQHF. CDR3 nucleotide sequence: TGCGCCAGCAGCCAGACAGGGGATGAGTGGCCCCAGCATTTT.

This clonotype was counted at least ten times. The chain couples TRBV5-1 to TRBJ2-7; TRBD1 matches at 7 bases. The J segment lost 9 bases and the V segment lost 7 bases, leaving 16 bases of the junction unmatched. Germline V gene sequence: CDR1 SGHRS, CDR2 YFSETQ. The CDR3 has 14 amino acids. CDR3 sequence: CASSTGTDPLGQYF. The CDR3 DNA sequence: TGCGCCAGCTCCACCGGGACAGACCCTCTAGGGCAGTACTTC.

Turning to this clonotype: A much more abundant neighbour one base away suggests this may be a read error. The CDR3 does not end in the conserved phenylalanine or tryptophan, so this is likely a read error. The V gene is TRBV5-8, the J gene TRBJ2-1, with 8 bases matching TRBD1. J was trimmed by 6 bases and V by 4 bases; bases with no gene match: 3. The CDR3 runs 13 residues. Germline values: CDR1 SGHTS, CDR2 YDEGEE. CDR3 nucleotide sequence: TGTGCCAGCAGCCCGGACAGGGTCAATGAGCAGTTCCTC. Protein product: CASSPDRVNEQFL.

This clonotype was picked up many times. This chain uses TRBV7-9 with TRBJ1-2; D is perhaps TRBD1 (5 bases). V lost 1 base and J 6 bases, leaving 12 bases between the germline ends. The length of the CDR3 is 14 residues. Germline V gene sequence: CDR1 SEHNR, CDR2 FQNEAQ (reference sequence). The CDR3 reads CASSLGAGTHGYTF. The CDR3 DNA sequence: TGTGCCAGCAGCTTAGGCGCAGGGACCCATGGCTACACCTTC.

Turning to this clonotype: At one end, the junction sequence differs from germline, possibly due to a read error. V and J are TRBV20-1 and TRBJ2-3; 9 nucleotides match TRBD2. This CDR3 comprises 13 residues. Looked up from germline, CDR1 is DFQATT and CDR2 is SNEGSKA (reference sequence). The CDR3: CSARGLALGGQYF. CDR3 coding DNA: TGTAGTGCTAGGGGACTAGCCCTCGGCGGGCAGTATTTT.

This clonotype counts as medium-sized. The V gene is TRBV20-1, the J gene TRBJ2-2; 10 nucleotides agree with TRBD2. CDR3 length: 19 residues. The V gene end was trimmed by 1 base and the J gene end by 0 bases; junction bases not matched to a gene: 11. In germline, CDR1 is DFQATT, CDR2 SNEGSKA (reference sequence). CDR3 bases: TGCAGTGCTAGAGTGGAACTTCGCGGGACTAGCGCGAACACCGGGGAGCTGTTTTTT. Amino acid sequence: CSARVELRGTSANTGELFF.

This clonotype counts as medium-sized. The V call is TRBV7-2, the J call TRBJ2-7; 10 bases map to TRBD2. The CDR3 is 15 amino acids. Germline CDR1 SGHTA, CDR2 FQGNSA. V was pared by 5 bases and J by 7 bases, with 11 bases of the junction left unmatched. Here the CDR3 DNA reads TGTGCCAGCAGCCCGGGCCTAGCGGGAGTGGGTGAGCAGTACTTC. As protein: CASSPGLAGVGEQYF.

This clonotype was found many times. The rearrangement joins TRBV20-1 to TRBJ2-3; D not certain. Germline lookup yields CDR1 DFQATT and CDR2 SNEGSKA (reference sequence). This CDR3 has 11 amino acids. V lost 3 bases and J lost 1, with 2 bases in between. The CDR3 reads CSASRTDTQYF. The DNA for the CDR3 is TGCAGTGCTAGTCGCACAGATACGCAGTATTTT.

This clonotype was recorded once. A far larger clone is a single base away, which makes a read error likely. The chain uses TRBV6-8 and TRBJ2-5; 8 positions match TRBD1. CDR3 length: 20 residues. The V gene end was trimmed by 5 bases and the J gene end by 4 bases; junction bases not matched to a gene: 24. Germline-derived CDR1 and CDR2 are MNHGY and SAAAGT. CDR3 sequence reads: CASSGDRWPREGPLGETQYF. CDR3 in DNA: TGTGCCAGCAGTGGGGACAGGTGGCCGCGAGAGGGGCCCCTGGGAGAGACCCAGTACTTC.

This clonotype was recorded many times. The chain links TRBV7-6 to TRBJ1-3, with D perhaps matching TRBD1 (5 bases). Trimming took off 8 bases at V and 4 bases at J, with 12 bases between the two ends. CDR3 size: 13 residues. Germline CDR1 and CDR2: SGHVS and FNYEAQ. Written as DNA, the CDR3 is TGTGCCAGCCAGGGCAACCGAGGAAACACCATATATTTT. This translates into CASQGNRGNTIYF.

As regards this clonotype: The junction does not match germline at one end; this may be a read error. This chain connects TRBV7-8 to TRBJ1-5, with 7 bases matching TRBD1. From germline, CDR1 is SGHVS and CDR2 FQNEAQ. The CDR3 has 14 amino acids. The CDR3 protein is CDSSQGGPRQPQHF. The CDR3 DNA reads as TGTGACAGCAGCCAAGGGGGCCCACGACAGCCCCAGCATTTT.

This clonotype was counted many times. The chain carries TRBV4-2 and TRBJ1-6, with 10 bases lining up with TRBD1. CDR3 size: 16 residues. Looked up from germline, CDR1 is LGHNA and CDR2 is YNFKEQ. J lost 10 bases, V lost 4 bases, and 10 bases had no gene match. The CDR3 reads CASSPPSGQGDSPLHF. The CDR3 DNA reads TGTGCCAGCAGCCCGCCTTCAGGACAGGGGGACTCACCCCTCCACTTT.

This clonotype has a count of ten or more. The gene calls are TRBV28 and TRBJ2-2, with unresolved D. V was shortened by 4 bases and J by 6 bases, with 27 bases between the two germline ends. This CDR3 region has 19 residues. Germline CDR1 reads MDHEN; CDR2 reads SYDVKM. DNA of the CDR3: TGTGCCAGCAGTTCCCCCCTCCCCTACATGGGTCAAGGCTCCGGGGAGCTGTTTTTT. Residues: CASSSPLPYMGQGSGELFF.

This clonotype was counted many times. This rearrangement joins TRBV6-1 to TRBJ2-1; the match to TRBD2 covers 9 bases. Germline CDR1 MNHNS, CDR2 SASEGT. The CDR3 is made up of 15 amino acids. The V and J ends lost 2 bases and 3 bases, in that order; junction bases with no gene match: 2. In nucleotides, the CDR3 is TGTGCCAGCAGTGAACTAGCGGGGAACTACAATGAGCAGTTCTTC. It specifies CASSELAGNYNEQFF.

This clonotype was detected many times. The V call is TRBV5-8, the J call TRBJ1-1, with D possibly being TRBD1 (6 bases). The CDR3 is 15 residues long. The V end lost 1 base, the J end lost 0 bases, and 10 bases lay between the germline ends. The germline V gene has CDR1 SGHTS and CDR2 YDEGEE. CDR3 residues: CASSLSGAMNTEAFF. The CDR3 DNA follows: TGTGCCAGCAGCTTGTCGGGGGCTATGAACACTGAAGCTTTCTTT.

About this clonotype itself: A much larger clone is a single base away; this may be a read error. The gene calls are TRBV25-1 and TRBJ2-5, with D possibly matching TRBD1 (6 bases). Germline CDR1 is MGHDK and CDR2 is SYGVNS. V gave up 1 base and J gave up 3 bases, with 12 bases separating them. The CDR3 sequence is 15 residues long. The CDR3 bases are TGTGCCAGCAGTGAATCGGGGCAGGGGAAAGAGACCCAGTACTTC. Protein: CASSESGQGKETQYF.

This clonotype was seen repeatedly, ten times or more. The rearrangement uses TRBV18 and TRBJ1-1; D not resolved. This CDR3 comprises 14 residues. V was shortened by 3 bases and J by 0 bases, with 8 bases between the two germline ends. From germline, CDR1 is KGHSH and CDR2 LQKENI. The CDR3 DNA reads TGTGCCAGCTCACCTGGTAGGTTGAACACTGAAGCTTTCTTT. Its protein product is CASSPGRLNTEAFF.

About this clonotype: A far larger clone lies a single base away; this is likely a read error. CDR3 amino acids: CDSSDSAGDSVTQYF. In DNA, the CDR3 is TGTGACAGCAGTGACTCGGCGGGAGATTCGGTTACGCAGTATTTT. The genes are TRBV6-7 and TRBJ2-3; 7 bases align to TRBD2. TRBV6-7 is flagged as an ORF with uncertain function. The CDR3 sequence is 15 residues long.